This TCR beta chain comes out of a study of blood T cell repertoires in COVID-19. Overall study: Italy, Spain and the United States were the sources of the convalescent and acute COVID-19 samples. PBMCs, B-cell-depleted T cells, or T cells provided the cDNA or gDNA that made up the material.

As originally analysed: Reference gene primer amplification in the assay estimated nucleated cell counts. TCRdb's copy holds only in-frame clones and misses some; the assay was immunoSEQ multiplex PCR. That table gives V, J and clone size, and the DNA gave D and trimming. Here the sample spans 250,000 to 350,000 clones, 80% to 90% being singletons. The CDR3 is made up of 13 amino acids. Germline lookup yields CDR1 MNHEY and CDR2 SVGAGI. V was cut by 6 bases and J by 0 bases, with 9 bases left in between. The TCR sequence derives from a woman between 45 and 65 years old with acute or convalescent COVID-19. Input material: peripheral blood. J is TRBJ2-7 and V is TRBV6-5, with D possibly being TRBD2 (6 bases). The CDR3 DNA follows: TGTGCCAGCAGCCGCGGGAACTCCTACGAGCAGTACTTC. It yields the protein CASSRGNSYEQYF.